This TCR beta chain was sequenced for a study of T cells after yellow fever vaccination. General study findings and limits: Re-detected after boosting: most primary clones, 96% of CD4 and 80% to 90% of CD8.

The CDR3 loop spans 15 amino acids. Germline trimming cut 5 bases from V and 4 bases from J; bases unmatched to any gene: 5. Template-switching 5'RACE yielded the TCR cDNA; a universal primer site and UMIs were added in the process. One entry per CDR3 protein results from TCRdb running MiXCR on the 5' RACE reads. The sample yields some 300,000 distinct CDR3 sequences, under 9% seen once. On this clonotype itself: Its matching antigen is unknown.

This clonotype originated in a man aged 18 to 30 who received the YFV17D yellow fever vaccine. V gene TRBV12-3 or TRBV12-4 combines with J gene TRBJ2-1, with 10 bases matching TRBD2. Sequenced material: CD4+ T cells sorted from PBMCs, taken 5 days after the yellow fever booster vaccination. DNA for the CDR3: TGTGCCAGCAGTAAACTAGCGGGGAATTACAATGAGCAGTTCTTC. It encodes CASSKLAGNYNEQFF.